Detailed here is one T cell receptor (beta chain). Its antigen is not identified. The source of the sample is a study of T cell responses to AZD1222 COVID-19 vaccine. Assay: immunoSEQ multiplex PCR; the TCRdb copy retains only in-frame clones and omits some. There are tens of thousands of clones in the sample; 65% to 90% occur only once, and about 10% lies in the top ten. Study conclusions and caveats: Nearly half of spike-specific TCRs reportedly target unmutated variant regions. With two AZD1222 doses given, Spike-specific TCR breadth and depth both rose.

The CDR3 sequence is 14 residues long. Trimming left V 1 base short and J 4 bases short, with 7 bases between. CDR1 LGHDT and CDR2 YNNKEL come from the germline V gene (reference sequence). The TCR sequence derives from an adult in good health. This rearrangement joins TRBV3-1 (or the pseudogene TRBV3-2) to TRBJ2-2, with unresolved D. Material: peripheral blood, obtained on day 0 of AZD1222 vaccination. The CDR3 coding sequence is TGTGCCAGCAGCCAAGTCCGAAGCACCGGGGAGCTGTTTTTT. Translated, it gives CASSQVRSTGELFF.